Below, 5 T cell receptor beta chains from the same sample are listed, as sequenced in a study of beta chain features in type 1 diabetes. Whole-study results and caveats: Shortening of TCRB CDR3s, moderate but significant, appeared in all four CD4+ subsets of Type 1 diabetes patients.

For these receptors, no antigen is known. Investigators reverse transcribed all isolated RNA, so they sequenced expressed TCRB transcripts. Sequencing was performed with immunoSEQ multiplex PCR; in TCRdb, only in-frame clones are kept and a portion is missing. The sample records 250,000 to 300,000 clones, around 25% being singletons. Sequencing was done on a sample of naive CD4+ T cells from blood. The receptors derive from a woman aged 30 to 39 with type 1 diabetes.

The table lists this clone with a few counts. The chain combines TRBV14 with TRBJ2-1; no clear D gene. Per the germline V gene, CDR1 is SGHDN and CDR2 is FVKESK. Trimming took off 4 bases at V and 7 bases at J, with 11 bases between the two ends. The CDR3 has 13 residues. CDR3 protein: CASSLLRRNEQFF. The DNA of the CDR3 is TGTGCCAGCAGCCTTTTGCGGCGGAATGAGCAGTTCTTC.

The chain combines TRBV7-9 with TRBJ2-1; 13 bases are shared with TRBD2. Germline V gene lookup returns CDR1 SEHNR and CDR2 FQNEAQ (reference sequence). The CDR3 is 16 amino acids. The V and J ends lost 5 bases and 3 bases, in that order; junction bases with no gene match: 4. DNA for the CDR3: TGTGCCAGCAGCCTGGGGACTAGCGGGAACTACAATGAGCAGTTCTTC. The encoded protein is CASSLGTSGNYNEQFF.

There are a few counts of this clone. This chain joins TRBV9 and TRBJ1-3, with D tentatively TRBD1 (6 bases). V lost 3 bases and J lost 4, with 11 bases in between. The CDR3 loop spans 14 amino acids. The germline V gene encodes CDR1 SGDLS and CDR2 YYNGEE. CDR3 region: CASSGPGQGNTIYF. The CDR3 DNA is TGTGCCAGCAGCGGGCCCGGACAGGGAAACACCATATATTTT.

Only a few counts were recorded for this clone. CDR3 sequence: CASSDSTHTEAFF. The CDR3 bases are TGTGCCAGCAGTGACTCGACACACACTGAAGCTTTCTTT. The chain carries TRBV6-4 and TRBJ1-1; unclear D gene. The CDR3 is 13 residues long. The germline CDR1 and CDR2 sequences are MRHNA and SNTAGT. With 0 bases removed from V and 3 bases from J, the gap between germline ends came to 5 bases.

This chain connects TRBV15 to TRBJ2-7; D perhaps matches TRBD1 (6 bases). The CDR3 loop spans 16 amino acids. The germline CDR1 and CDR2 sequences are LNHNV and YYDKDF (reference sequence). Trimming left V 2 bases short and J 5 bases short, with 19 bases between. This chain's CDR3 is CATSRPIVPGENEQYF. The CDR3 DNA follows: TGTGCCACCAGCAGACCAATTGTCCCAGGGGAGAACGAGCAGTACTTC.